Here is one T cell receptor (beta chain) with its context. Its antigen is unidentified. The data were taken from a study of shared clonotypes between healthy human individuals. This CDR3 is built from 17 residues. Trimming shortened V by 6 bases and J by 0 bases, and 18 bases separated the two germline ends. Germline CDR1 KGHSH, CDR2 LQKENI. Whole-study findings and limits: Only blood was sampled; tissue repertoires likely differ.

Ten immunoSEQ deep assay plates held the unsorted PBMC DNA. In the authors' methods: Junction-only sequences without quality scores came from ImmunoSEQ, so filtering differed. The repertoire was sequenced with immunoSEQ multiplex PCR; TCRdb's copy has only in-frame clones and lacks some. V and J calls and clone size are as listed in that table; D and trimming were resolved from the DNA. The sample yields fewer than 500,000 clones, almost 80% seen once. Sample: PBMCs. The sequence was collected from a middle-aged woman in good health. Some clones in this sample may be carry-over from other donors' samples. J is TRBJ2-1 and V is TRBV18; D is possibly TRBD1 (6 bases). CDR3 DNA sequence: TGTGCCAGCTCTCCTCAGGGGACGGGTAGCTCCTACAATGAGCAGTTCTTC. Its translation is CASSPQGTGSSYNEQFF.